The entry below describes one TCR beta chain. This clone's antigen is unknown. There are no base qualities to consult, and no much larger clone falls within one base. This entry belongs to a study of blood T cells in healthy people across ages (dated by TCRdb to between 2014 and 2017). Describing the broader study: Template switching captured roughly one uniquely barcoded TCR beta cDNA molecule per two T cells in model experiments. Age-related changes in TCR beta repertoire diversity were measured in the study by deep sequencing normalized with unique cDNA molecular identifiers. Donors were grouped into four age groups: young (average 16 years), middle-aged (39), aged (about 60) and long-lived (less than 85). To avoid experimental bias, donors of different ages were randomly spread across the sequencing lanes. For two donors (one aged 18 to 29 and one aged 80 or older), the study analyzed two additional independent replicas of 1 million unique cDNA reads from the same blood draw.

The donors were roughly 39 Caucasian individuals from Russia, aged 6 to 90 years, who were systemically healthy. Each donor gave about 11 milliliters of peripheral blood, drawn into EDTA-treated Vacutainer tubes. PBMCs were isolated by Ficoll-Paque density-gradient centrifugation, with at least 7 million obtained per sample. Total RNA was extracted from PBMCs with Trizol reagent, with at least 6 micrograms obtained per sample. For every donor, an aliquot of PBMCs went through flow cytometry to measure the percentages of naive CD45RAhigh/CD27high T cells. Library creation used 5' RACE. Sequencer: Illumina HiSeq 2500. A second PCR of roughly 6 to 11 cycles was performed with a sample-barcoded 5' primer and a J-beta primer mix. A unique molecular identifier was introduced onto each TCR beta cDNA molecule by a template-switch 5' adaptor carrying 12 random nucleotides. At least 3 million CDR3-containing paired-end reads were obtained from each sample. First-strand cDNA was synthesized from all RNA with the Mint cDNA synthesis kit, primed by a TRBC-specific oligonucleotide. Following uracil-DNA glycosylase treatment, all cDNA underwent a first 18-cycle PCR with the universal primers M1SS and BC2_uni_R. Regarding the original processing steps: Normalization of each sample was performed by random selection of 1 million high-quality reads, each carrying a distinct molecular identifier. Instead of being binned into consensus sequences, reads that shared molecular identifiers were thrown out. MiTCR, set to a Q25 quality threshold and the strictest error-elimination algorithm, was used for CDR3 identification, clonotype clustering and error correction. Lower-bound total TCR beta diversity was estimated with a nonparametric unseen species model using Euler transformation. TCRdb trimmed public reads at Q25 via fastp, called clones via MiXCR and kept in-frame beta chains. Merged by CDR3 protein, the rows form single entries marked with the most common genes and DNA. These V and J calls originate from TCRdb's pipeline instead of the authors' own analysis. The table for this sample lists 1.5 million to 2 million distinct CDR3 sequences; 28% of them were counted only once. Of the sample, roughly 8% falls within the top ten clones.

General study outcomes and caveats: Donor CMV infection status was unknown, potentially confounding age-related changes in expanded clonotypes. Observed TCR beta diversity per million T cells fell roughly linearly with age, and a significant reduction was already apparent by age about 36. Bulk unsorted PBMC profiling prevented conclusive comparison of naive and antigen-experienced compartments. Observed TCR beta diversity correlated strongly with the percentage of naive T cells measured by flow cytometry. Estimates of total diversity based on one million sequenced T cells were regarded as lower bounds and as underestimates. Compared with the aged group, the long-lived group had more naive CD4+ T cells, fewer expanded clones and increased TCR diversity, suggesting age selection.

The cysteine opens and the phenylalanine closes a CDR3 of 16 amino acids. CDR3 DNA is the only sequence kept; it has 48 bases, read in frame from the first base. Relative to germline, V is missing 3 bases and J is missing 0 bases, with 3 bases of the junction outside any gene match. The sample taken for sequencing was blood. The sequence derives from a woman between 25 and 40 years old in good health. The chain links TRBV12-3 or TRBV12-4 with TRBJ1-1; 11 bases in the junction line up with TRBD1. The CDR3 amino acid sequence is: CASSFWDRGMNTEAFF. Here is the DNA: TGTGCCAGCAGTTTTTGGGACAGGGGGATGAACACTGAAGCTTTCTTT.